The 18 T cell receptor beta chains below come from one sample, sequenced in a study of T cell responses to AZD1222 COVID-19 vaccine. Sequenced by immunoSEQ multiplex PCR; TCRdb stores in-frame clones only, minus some. The repertoire has approximately 200,000 clones, about 93% of them found once; the top ten carry roughly 1%. The sequencing here drew on peripheral blood, taken 28 days after the second AZD1222 dose. These receptors were taken from an adult who received the AZD1222 COVID-19 vaccine.

The V and J genes are TRBV11-2 and TRBJ1-1; 9 nucleotides align to TRBD1. Trimming took 6 bases from V and 4 from J; bases not matched to a gene: 6. This CDR3 has 14 residues. Germline V lookup: CDR1 SGHAT, CDR2 FQNNGV. The CDR3 bases are TGTGCCAGCAGTCTGTCGGGACAGGGCACTGAAGCTTTCTTT. Its translation: CASSLSGQGTEAFF.

DNA for the CDR3: TGTGCCAGCAGTCAGTACCTGGGAGCTTTCTTT. It specifies CASSQYLGAFF. The chain recombines TRBV28 with TRBJ1-1; no clear D. Trimming shortened V by 5 bases and J by 10 bases, and 11 bases separated the two germline ends. The CDR3 runs to 11 residues. Germline-derived CDR1 and CDR2 are MDHEN and SYDVKM.

CDR3 coding DNA: TGTGCCAGCAGCTCCGGGACAGGCTCTGGAAACACCATATATTTT. Encoded protein: CASSSGTGSGNTIYF. The J gene is TRBJ1-3, the V gene TRBV7-9; TRBD1 aligns across 8 bases. The length of the CDR3 is 15 residues. CDR1 and CDR2 (germline): SEHNR, FQNEAQ (reference sequence). Trimming took 4 bases from V and 0 from J; bases not matched to a gene: 2. The whole variable domain, filled in from reference TRBV7-9 and TRBJ1-3, reads DTGVSQNPRHKITKRGQNVTFRCDPISEHNRLYWYRQTLGQGPEFLTYFQNEAQLEKSRLLSDRFSAERPKGSFSTLEIQRTEQGDSAMYLCASSSGTGSGNTIYFGEGSWLTVV.

The V and J genes are TRBV11-2 and TRBJ1-6; D is unclear. Germline V CDR1 and CDR2: SGHAT, FQNNGV. V lost 5 bases and J 7 bases, leaving 15 bases between the germline ends. This CDR3 is built from 15 residues. This CDR3 is CASSQTGIENSPLHF. The CDR3, as DNA: TGTGCCAGCAGCCAAACCGGGATAGAAAATTCACCCCTCCACTTT.

This chain connects TRBV5-6 to TRBJ1-6; a weak D match, TRBD1 (5 bases). This CDR3 has 15 amino acids. Germline CDR1 reads SGHDT; CDR2 reads YYEEEE. Trimming left V 0 bases short and J 9 bases short, with 13 bases between. The CDR3 DNA follows: TGTGCCAGCAGCTTGGCCGTCAGGGAAAGTTCACCCCTCCACTTT. Translation: CASSLAVRESSPLHF.

The J gene is TRBJ2-6, the V gene TRBV2, with D unresolved. Germline loops: CDR1 SNHLY, CDR2 FYNNEI. The CDR3 length is 16 residues. The ends were cut back, 2 bases at V and 4 bases at J, with 12 bases in the middle. The CDR3 nucleotides are TGTGCCAGCAGTGAATCGACGGGCCCCGGGGCCAACGTCCTGACTTTC. Amino acid sequence: CASSESTGPGANVLTF. Combining the CDR3 with reference TRBV2 and TRBJ2-6 gives the whole variable domain EPEVTQTPSHQVTQMGQEVILRCVPISNHLYFYWYRQILGQKVEFLVSFYNNEISEKSEIFDDQFSVERPDGSNFTLKIRSTKLEDSAMYFCASSESTGPGANVLTFGAGSRLTVL.

The rearrangement joins TRBV14 to TRBJ2-5; the match to TRBD2 covers 11 bases. This CDR3 has 15 residues. Trimming cost V 5 bases and J 2 bases; bases outside gene matches: 4. CDR1 and CDR2 (germline): SGHDN, FVKESK. The CDR3, as DNA: TGTGCCAGCAGCTTTAGACTAGCGGGGCAAGAGACCCAGTACTTC. It translates to CASSFRLAGQETQYF.

This rearrangement joins TRBV7-3 to TRBJ1-1, with D possibly TRBD1 on 5 matching bases. CDR1 is SGHTA, CDR2 FQGTGA, per germline. The CDR3 length is 14 residues. Trimming cost V 5 bases and J 3 bases, with 13 bases left between them. DNA for the CDR3: TGTGCCAGCAGCCCCCAAGGAGGGGACACTGAAGCTTTCTTT. This gives the protein CASSPQGGDTEAFF.

The gene calls are TRBV10-3 and TRBJ2-1, with TRBD2 identical over 9 bases. Losses at the gene ends were 10 bases for V and 5 bases for J; bases not matched to a gene: 9. Per the germline V gene, CDR1 is ENHRY and CDR2 is SYGVKD. This CDR3 comprises 14 residues. CDR3 in DNA: TGTGCCACACGGGGTAGCGGGGGCCACAATGAGCAGTTCTTC. It translates to CATRGSGGHNEQFF.

This clone appeared once. This chain links TRBV14 with TRBJ2-5; TRBD2 matches 7 bases. V gave up 1 base and J gave up 4 bases; unmatched junction bases: 9. The CDR3 runs 16 residues. The germline CDR1 and CDR2 sequences are SGHDN and FVKESK. CDR3 region: CASSQGGRTRGETQYF. The CDR3 DNA reads TGTGCCAGCAGCCAAGGGGGGAGGACTAGAGGAGAGACCCAGTACTTC.

This chain connects TRBV6-6 to TRBJ1-3, with D unresolved. CDR3 size: 13 residues. Germline CDR1 and CDR2: MNHNY and SVGAGI (reference sequence). Deletions cut 7 bases from V and 0 bases from J, with 7 bases between. CDR3 DNA sequence: TGTGCCAGCAATGAACACTCTGGAAACACCATATATTTT. Amino acids: CASNEHSGNTIYF.

The J gene is TRBJ1-3, the V gene TRBV13; no definite D call. The CDR3 sequence is 14 residues long. V was pared by 5 bases and J by 4 bases, with 12 bases between. Germline V gene data show CDR1 as PRHDT and CDR2 as FYEKMQ (reference sequence). CDR3 loop: CASSVRLGGNTIYF. CDR3 in DNA: TGTGCCAGCAGCGTTCGACTTGGAGGAAACACCATATATTTT.

The J gene is TRBJ1-5, the V gene TRBV5-4; TRBD1 aligns across 7 bases. Germline V gene sequence: CDR1 SGHNT, CDR2 YYREEE (reference sequence). V shed 4 bases and J 0 bases; nucleotides not matched to a gene: 4. CDR3 length equals 15 residues. Written as DNA, the CDR3 is TGTGCCAGCAGCGACGGACAGGATAGCAATCAGCCCCAGCATTTT. It yields the protein CASSDGQDSNQPQHF.

The genes are TRBV2 and TRBJ2-7, with TRBD1 matching 7 bases. J lost 2 bases, V lost 6 bases, and 7 bases had no gene match. CDR3 length: 14 residues. The V gene's germline CDR1 is SNHLY and CDR2 FYNNEI. CDR3 protein: CASSSDRAPYEQYF. In DNA, the CDR3 is TGTGCCAGCAGCTCCGACAGGGCCCCCTACGAGCAGTACTTC.

This rearrangement joins TRBV7-6 to TRBJ2-4; D not resolved. V was clipped by 1 base and J by 2 bases, with 9 bases between them. The CDR3 contains 15 residues. Germline-derived CDR1 and CDR2 are SGHVS and FNYEAQ. DNA of the CDR3: TGTGCCAGCAGCTTAGGGCCCAGCTCCAAAAACATTCAGTACTTC. As protein: CASSLGPSSKNIQYF.

This clone was found once. The chain recombines TRBV14 with TRBJ1-1; no clear D gene. The V and J ends lost 0 bases and 6 bases respectively, with 8 bases between them. The CDR3 is 13 amino acids. In germline, CDR1 is SGHDN, CDR2 FVKESK. The CDR3 loop reads CASSQERGSEAFF. The DNA for the CDR3 is TGTGCCAGCAGCCAAGAACGCGGGTCTGAAGCTTTCTTT.

This chain joins TRBV6-1 and TRBJ1-1; D is uncertain. Germline V lookup: CDR1 MNHNS, CDR2 SASEGT. With 2 bases removed from V and 0 bases from J, the gap between germline ends came to 10 bases. The CDR3 length is 15 residues. The CDR3 here is CASSERGGVNTEAFF. The DNA for the CDR3 is TGTGCCAGCAGTGAACGGGGTGGGGTGAACACTGAAGCTTTCTTT.

This clone turned up a few times. V gene TRBV19 combines with J gene TRBJ1-1, with TRBD1 as a possible D gene (5 bases). Germline V CDR1 and CDR2: LNHDA, SQIVND (reference sequence). The CDR3 consists of 15 residues. V lost 3 bases and J 0 bases, leaving 11 bases between the germline ends. CDR3 nucleotide sequence: TGTGCCAGTAGTATTGGCGGGGGGATGAACACTGAAGCTTTCTTT. It is translated as CASSIGGGMNTEAFF.